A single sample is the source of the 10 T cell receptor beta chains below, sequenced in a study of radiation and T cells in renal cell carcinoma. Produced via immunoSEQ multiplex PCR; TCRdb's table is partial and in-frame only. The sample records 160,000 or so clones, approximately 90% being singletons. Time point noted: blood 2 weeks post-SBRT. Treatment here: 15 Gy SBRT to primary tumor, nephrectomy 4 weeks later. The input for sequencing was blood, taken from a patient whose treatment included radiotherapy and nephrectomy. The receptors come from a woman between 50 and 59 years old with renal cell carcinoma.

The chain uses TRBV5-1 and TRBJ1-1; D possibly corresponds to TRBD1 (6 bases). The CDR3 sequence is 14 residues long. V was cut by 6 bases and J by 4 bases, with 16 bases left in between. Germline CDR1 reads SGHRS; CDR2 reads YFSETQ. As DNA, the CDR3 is TGCGCCAGCACCATACAGGGAGTCGGCACTGAAGCTTTCTTT. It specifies CASTIQGVGTEAFF.

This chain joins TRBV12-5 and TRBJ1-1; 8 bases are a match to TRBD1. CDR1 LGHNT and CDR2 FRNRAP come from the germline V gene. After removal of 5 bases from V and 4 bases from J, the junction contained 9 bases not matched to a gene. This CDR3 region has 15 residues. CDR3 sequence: CASGLGQGTGTEAFF. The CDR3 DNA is TGTGCTAGTGGTCTTGGACAGGGTACTGGCACTGAAGCTTTCTTT.

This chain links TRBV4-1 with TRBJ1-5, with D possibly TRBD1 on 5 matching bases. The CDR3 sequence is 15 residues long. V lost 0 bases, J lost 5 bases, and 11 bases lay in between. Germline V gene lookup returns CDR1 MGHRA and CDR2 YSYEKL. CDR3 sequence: CASSQDRARHQPQHF. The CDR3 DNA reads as TGCGCCAGCAGCCAAGACAGGGCCCGACATCAGCCCCAGCATTTT.

CDR3 in amino acids: CASSLLPTTGGDGYTF. The CDR3 nucleotides are TGTGCCAGCAGCTTACTCCCCACGACAGGGGGCGATGGCTACACCTTC. The chain employs TRBV7-9 and TRBJ1-2; 10 bases line up with TRBD1. Germline trimming cut 2 bases from V and 6 bases from J; bases unmatched to any gene: 9. The V gene's germline CDR1 is SEHNR and CDR2 FQNEAQ (reference sequence). The CDR3 runs to 16 residues.

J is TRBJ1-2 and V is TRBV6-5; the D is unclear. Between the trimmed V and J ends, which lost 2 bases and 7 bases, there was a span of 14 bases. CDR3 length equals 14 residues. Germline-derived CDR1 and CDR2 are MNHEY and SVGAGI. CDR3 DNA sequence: TGTGCCAGCAGTTACGGGGTGGCATCTGGTGGCTACACCTTC. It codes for CASSYGVASGGYTF.

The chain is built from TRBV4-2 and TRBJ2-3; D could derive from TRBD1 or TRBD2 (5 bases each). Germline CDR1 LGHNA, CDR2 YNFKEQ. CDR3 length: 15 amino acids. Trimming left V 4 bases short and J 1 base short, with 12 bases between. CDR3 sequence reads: CASSLRDRGTDTQYF. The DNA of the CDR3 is TGTGCCAGCAGCCTCCGGGACCGGGGCACAGATACGCAGTATTTT.

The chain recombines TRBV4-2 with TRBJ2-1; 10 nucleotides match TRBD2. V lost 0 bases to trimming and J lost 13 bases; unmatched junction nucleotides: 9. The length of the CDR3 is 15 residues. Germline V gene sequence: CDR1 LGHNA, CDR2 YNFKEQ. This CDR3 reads CASSQDRASGGLQFF. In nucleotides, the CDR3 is TGTGCCAGCAGCCAAGATCGCGCTAGCGGGGGCCTTCAGTTCTTC.

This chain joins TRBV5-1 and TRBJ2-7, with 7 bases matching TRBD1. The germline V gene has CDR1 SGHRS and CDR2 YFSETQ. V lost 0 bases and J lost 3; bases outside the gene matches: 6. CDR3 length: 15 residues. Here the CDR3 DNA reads TGCGCCAGCAGCTTGGACGGGACAGCAATCTACGAGCAGTACTTC. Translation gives CASSLDGTAIYEQYF.

The CDR3 loop reads CASSLETGATEAFF. Written as DNA, the CDR3 is TGTGCCAGCAGTTTGGAGACAGGGGCGACTGAAGCTTTCTTT. The chain recombines TRBV6-1 with TRBJ1-1; 8 nucleotides line up with TRBD1. The CDR3 totals 14 residues. J lost 5 bases, V lost 5 bases, and 7 bases had no gene match. CDR1 and CDR2 (germline): MNHNS, SASEGT.

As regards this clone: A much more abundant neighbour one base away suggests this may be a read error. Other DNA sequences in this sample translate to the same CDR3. The CDR3 DNA reads TGTGCCAGCAGCCCCGGGACTAGCCGGCGAGAACAGTACTTC. This encodes CASSPGTSRREQYF. The chain joins TRBV7-2 to TRBJ2-7; 9 nucleotides line up with TRBD2. V lost 5 bases, J lost 10 bases, and 12 bases stayed unmatched. The CDR3 totals 14 residues. From germline, CDR1 is SGHTA and CDR2 FQGNSA.